This T cell receptor beta chain was profiled in a study of cytomegalovirus exposure and HLA in healthy donors. The PCR was carried out with 60 Vbeta primers and 13 Jbeta primers. This table comes from immunoSEQ multiplex PCR, and its TCRdb copy is limited to in-frame clones, with some not included. The sample has 200,000 or so clones, approximately 80% seen once. Remarks on this clone: Its matching antigen is unknown.

Whole-study findings and limits: Certain indistinguishable V segments, among them TRBV6-2 and TRBV6-3, were excluded.

V was cut by 6 bases and J by 2 bases, with 17 bases left in between. Germline CDR1 reads SNHLY; CDR2 reads FYNNEI. CDR3 length: 16 residues. The receptor was isolated from a woman between 25 and 40 years old in good health and CMV-seronegative. The chain recombines TRBV2 with TRBJ2-1; perhaps TRBD1 as D (6 bases). Sequencing was performed on PBMCs. For the CDR3, the DNA is TGTGCCAGCAGCGAGTGGACAGCTTTAACCTACAATGAGCAGTTCTTC. Translated: CASSEWTALTYNEQFF.